This T cell receptor beta chain was retrieved from a study of T-cell reconstitution after alpha-beta-depleted transplantation in children. For TCRbeta, the library was prepared with unique molecular identifiers. TCRdb reprocessed the PCR reads via MiXCR and lists one record per CDR3 protein. The repertoire holds some 520,000 distinct CDR3 sequences, with roughly 33% as singletons. Only a few counts were recorded for this clonotype. The CDR3 loop spans 17 amino acids. V was clipped by 4 bases and J by 0 bases, with 19 bases between them. The germline V gene has CDR1 DFQATT and CDR2 SNEGSKA (reference sequence).

This sequence originates from a human donor who donated a stem cell graft to a child with aplastic anemia. The chain joins TRBV20-1 to TRBJ2-1, with TRBD1 as a possible D gene (6 bases). This material consisted of PBMCs from the stem cell graft donor, taken from the stem cell graft. This CDR3 is CSAILGGQQYSYNEQFF. CDR3 coding DNA: TGCAGTGCTATCCTCGGTGGACAGCAGTACTCCTACAATGAGCAGTTCTTC.